This T cell receptor (beta chain) stems from a study of T cell responses to AZD1222 COVID-19 vaccine. The study's findings and limits: Spike-specific TCR breadth and depth went up after people got two AZD1222 doses. In a largely white British group with more females than males, clonal diversity was possibly underestimated.

CDR1 is SGDLS, CDR2 YYNGEE, per germline. V lost 0 bases and J 6 bases, leaving 6 bases between the germline ends. The CDR3 is 13 amino acids. In the case of this clone: Its antigen is unidentified.

The method was immunoSEQ multiplex PCR; TCRdb's version includes in-frame clones alone and lacks a portion of them. The sample gives tens of thousands of clones, roughly 90% of which show up once; more than 4% is in the top ten. The sequencing used peripheral blood, collected on day 0 of AZD1222 vaccination. This TCR was sampled from an adult in good health. The rearrangement uses TRBV9 and TRBJ2-2, with D unclear. CDR3 amino acids: CASSVGWAGELFF. CDR3 bases: TGTGCCAGCAGCGTAGGTTGGGCCGGGGAGCTGTTTTTT.